The 16 T cell receptor beta chains below come from one sample, sequenced in a study of Graves' ophthalmopathy and Graves' hyperthyroidism. RNA transcripts yielded amplified TCR beta CDR3 regions. After a first-round RT-PCR with HTBI primers, a second-round multiplex PCR was run. TCRdb re-called the multiplex PCR reads through MiXCR, storing one row per CDR3 protein. Seen here are some 370,000 distinct CDR3 sequences, approximately 17% observed once, and the top ten hold roughly 2.4%. The sample comprised peripheral blood. Receptors were obtained from an adult woman with stable Graves' hyperthyroidism.

The V call is TRBV6-1, the J call TRBJ2-2; D may correspond to TRBD1 or TRBD2 (6 bases each). The germline V and J ends were trimmed by 4 bases and 3 bases, with 15 bases remaining between them. This CDR3 has 16 amino acids. The germline CDR1 and CDR2 sequences are MNHNS and SASEGT. The CDR3 reads CASSVHRDLDTGELFF. The DNA of the CDR3 is TGTGCCAGCAGTGTACACAGGGACTTGGACACCGGGGAGCTGTTTTTT.

The rearrangement joins TRBV14 to TRBJ2-2; possibly TRBD2 for D (5 bases). Trimming cost V 4 bases and J 5 bases, with 17 bases left between them. The V gene's germline CDR1 is SGHDN and CDR2 FVKESK. CDR3 length equals 16 residues. The CDR3 DNA reads TGTGCCAGCAGCCCTCCCCAGGAGGCGGCTACCGGGGAGCTGTTTTTT. Amino acids: CASSPPQEAATGELFF.

The rearrangement uses TRBV3-1 and TRBJ2-7; TRBD2 matches 9 bases. Germline assignment: CDR1 LGHDT and CDR2 YNNKEL (reference sequence). The CDR3 contains 15 residues. J gave up 2 bases and V 3 bases, and 5 bases lay outside the gene matches. The CDR3 region is CASSQGLAAAYEQYF. The CDR3 region has the DNA TGTGCCAGCAGCCAGGGACTAGCTGCCGCCTACGAGCAGTACTTC.

This clonotype was detected many times. This chain uses TRBV7-9 with TRBJ2-2; D is possibly TRBD2 (7 bases). Trimming pared 4 bases from V and 6 bases from J, leaving 12 bases between. Germline V gene sequence: CDR1 SEHNR, CDR2 FQNEAQ (reference sequence). This CDR3 has 14 residues. CDR3: CASSYSGGSGELFF. The DNA for the CDR3 is TGTGCCAGCAGCTACTCGGGGGGCTCCGGGGAGCTGTTTTTT.

The chain is built from TRBV6-1 and TRBJ1-2, with D uncertain. Trimming left V 4 bases short and J 4 bases short, with 16 bases between. Germline CDR1 reads MNHNS; CDR2 reads SASEGT. There are 15 residues in the CDR3. The CDR3 bases are TGTGCCAGCAGTGTGGGGATTGGCCAGAGCTATGGCTACACCTTC. Translating gives CASSVGIGQSYGYTF.

This clonotype has more than one count but fewer than ten. This chain links TRBV4-2 with TRBJ1-3; D gene unclear. The V gene's germline CDR1 is LGHNA and CDR2 YNFKEQ. Trimming took 4 bases from V and 3 from J, leaving 16 bases between them. CDR3 length equals 16 residues. CDR3 sequence reads: CASSRDWTLGGNTIYF. Here the CDR3 DNA reads TGTGCCAGCAGCCGCGACTGGACCTTGGGTGGAAACACCATATATTTT.

The chain combines TRBV12-3 or TRBV12-4 with TRBJ1-2, with 7 bases matching TRBD1. The CDR3 contains 14 residues. The junction had 6 bases not matched to a gene; V was cut back by 4 bases and J by 4 bases. Here the CDR3 DNA reads TGTGCCAGCAGTTCCTGGGACAGCTCCTATGGCTACACCTTC. Translation gives CASSSWDSSYGYTF.

In its sample, this clonotype was seen many times. V is TRBV27 and J is TRBJ2-5; weak D call: TRBD2 (6 bases). CDR1 and CDR2 (germline): MNHEY, SMNVEV (reference sequence). The CDR3 contains 14 residues. The V and J ends lost 5 bases and 5 bases respectively, with 15 bases between them. CDR3 DNA sequence: TGTGCCAGCAGTCCCTCGGGAGAGGAGGAGACCCAGTACTTC. Translation gives CASSPSGEEETQYF.

The sample holds many counts of this clonotype. The chain links TRBV28 to TRBJ2-5; D uncertain. The CDR3 spans 12 residues. CDR1 is MDHEN and CDR2 is SYDVKM in the germline V gene. V was trimmed by 5 bases and J by 5 bases, leaving 9 bases between them. The CDR3 is CASSLNMETQYF. The CDR3, as DNA: TGTGCCAGCAGTCTCAATATGGAGACCCAGTACTTC.

This clonotype is a singleton in its sample. V gene TRBV15 combines with J gene TRBJ2-7; D is unresolved. Per the germline V gene, CDR1 is LNHNV and CDR2 is YYDKDF (reference sequence). V lost 1 base, J lost 6 bases, and 13 bases lay in between. CDR3 length: 14 residues. The CDR3 protein is CATSRGGRSPEQYF. Here the CDR3 DNA reads TGTGCCACCAGCAGAGGAGGACGATCGCCCGAGCAGTACTTC.

This chain uses TRBV27 with TRBJ2-3; unclear D gene. In germline, CDR1 is MNHEY, CDR2 SMNVEV (reference sequence). Trimming shortened V by 5 bases and J by 2 bases, and 5 bases separated the two germline ends. The CDR3 sequence is 12 residues long. CDR3 protein: CASSTATDTQYF. The CDR3 DNA sequence: TGTGCCAGCAGTACCGCCACAGATACGCAGTATTTT.

Many counts were recorded for this clonotype. The chain is built from TRBV11-2 and TRBJ2-7; D possibly corresponds to TRBD1 (6 bases). V was shortened by 0 bases and J by 7 bases, with 16 bases between the two germline ends. Germline V gene data show CDR1 as SGHAT and CDR2 as FQNNGV. The CDR3 extends over 15 amino acids. CDR3 region: CASSLEGHTGGEQYF. The CDR3 DNA is TGTGCCAGCAGCTTAGAGGGACATACCGGTGGGGAGCAGTACTTC.

This clonotype came up many times. The V call is TRBV19, the J call TRBJ2-5, with 7 bases that match TRBD1. V lost 6 bases and J lost 5; bases outside the gene matches: 9. Germline V gene data show CDR1 as LNHDA and CDR2 as SQIVND (reference sequence). The CDR3 contains 14 residues. CDR3 in amino acids: CASRKTGPGETQYF. CDR3 DNA: TGTGCCAGTAGGAAGACAGGGCCGGGGGAGACCCAGTACTTC.

In its sample, this clonotype was seen many times. The V gene is TRBV5-1, the J gene TRBJ2-5; D is uncertain. CDR1 and CDR2 from the germline V gene are SGHRS and YFSETQ. Deletions cut 10 bases from V and 5 bases from J, with 21 bases between. The length of the CDR3 is 14 residues. CDR3: CAGKRTVTEETQYF. The CDR3 nucleotides read TGCGCCGGAAAACGGACGGTGACGGAGGAGACCCAGTACTTC.

The table lists this clonotype with many counts. The CDR3 nucleotides read TGCGCCAGCGGAGATAATCCGGGACAGGGCTACGAGCAGTACTTC. Translated: CASGDNPGQGYEQYF. The J gene is TRBJ2-7, the V gene TRBV5-1; 9 bases line up with TRBD1. Germline CDR1 is SGHRS and CDR2 is YFSETQ. The V segment lost 7 bases and the J segment 3 bases; nucleotides outside the gene matches: 11. The CDR3 is 15 residues long. Full variable domain (remainder filled in from reference TRBV5-1 and TRBJ2-7): KAGVTQTPRYLIKTRGQQVTLSCSPISGHRSVSWYQQTPGQGLQFLFEYFSETQRNKGNFPGRFSGRQFSNSRSEMNVSTLELGDSALYLCASGDNPGQGYEQYFGPGTRLTVT.

This clonotype has a count of ten or more. This chain uses TRBV27 with TRBJ2-6; a weak D match, TRBD1 (5 bases). Germline V gene data show CDR1 as MNHEY and CDR2 as SMNVEV (reference sequence). The V end lost 5 bases, the J end lost 2 bases, and 7 bases lay between the germline ends. CDR3 length: 14 residues. The CDR3 is CASSGQTGANVLTF. The CDR3 nucleotides are TGTGCCAGCAGTGGACAAACTGGGGCCAACGTCCTGACTTTC.